This TCR beta chain was identified in a study of blood T cell repertoires in COVID-19. Trimming removed 0 bases at V and 8 bases at J, with 11 bases between. The germline gives CDR1 SGHRS, CDR2 YFSETQ. This CDR3 contains 13 residues. Per the study methods: Reference gene primer amplification in the assay estimated nucleated cell counts. Data came from immunoSEQ multiplex PCR; TCRdb stores just in-frame clones and leaves some out. The V and J calls and clone size are taken from that table; D and trimming were inferred from the DNA. The table includes approximately 260,000 clones, about 90% detected once. This clone is a singleton in its sample. Recovered status in Cohort 3 required two negative PCRs, clearance, or symptom resolution.

The specimen was PBMCs or T cells enriched from blood (not recorded which). The rearrangement links TRBV5-1 to TRBJ1-2; D perhaps matches TRBD1 (5 bases). The receptor was derived from a woman aged 18-29 years who had recovered from COVID-19. CDR3: CASSLVRGWGYTF. As DNA, the CDR3 is TGCGCCAGCAGCTTGGTTCGGGGGTGGGGCTACACCTTC. Complete variable domain (other parts from reference TRBV5-1 and TRBJ1-2): KAGVTQTPRYLIKTRGQQVTLSCSPISGHRSVSWYQQTPGQGLQFLFEYFSETQRNKGNFPGRFSGRQFSNSRSEMNVSTLELGDSALYLCASSLVRGWGYTFGSGTRLTVV.